This is a list of T cell receptor beta chains from one sample in a study of identical twins. TCRdb fed the 5' RACE reads into MiXCR, producing one record per CDR3 protein. The table lists some 760,000 distinct CDR3 sequences, 18% of them singletons, with around 13% in the top ten. The data also belong to a second study, concerning T cells expressing NK-cell markers.

Material for sequencing was PBMCs. The receptor source for this set is a woman between 18 and 29 years old in good health. Both conserved end residues are part of each CDR3. Fields, in order: V gene, D gene, J gene, CDR3 length, clone size, CDR3 DNA, CDR3 protein. The D gene is left open where the match is weak. Size tells how often a clone was seen (once, few, many) or the class of an expanded clone, and some rows leave it out.

TRBV12-3/TRBV12-4,NA,TRBJ2-7,15,NA,TGTGCCAGCAGTTCCGGGATTTTCGGCGCCTACGAGCAGTACTTC,CASSSGIFGAYEQYF
TRBV12-3/TRBV12-4,NA,TRBJ1-1,14,NA,TGTGCCAGCAGGCGGAGTAACTACTACACTGAAGCTTTCTTT,CASRRSNYYTEAFF
TRBV4-3,TRBD2,TRBJ2-1,16,NA,TGCGCCAGCAGCCGGGGACTAGCGGGAGGAAACAATGAGCAGTTCTTC,CASSRGLAGGNNEQFF
TRBV1,NA,TRBJ1-2,13,few,TGCACCAGCAGCCAAGCCGCAGACTATGGCTACACCTTC,CTSSQAADYGYTF
TRBV7-9,NA,TRBJ2-7,14,NA,TGTGCCAGCAGCTTAGTAATCTCGGGGAACGAGCAGTACTTC,CASSLVISGNEQYF
TRBV7-3,TRBD1,TRBJ2-3,15,NA,TGTGCCAGCAGCCGGGACAGGGAAACCACAGATACGCAGTATTTT,CASSRDRETTDTQYF
TRBV2,NA,TRBJ2-7,13,NA,TGTGCCAGCACCATACTAGTAGCAGGAGAGCAGTACTTC,CASTILVAGEQYF
TRBV20-1,NA,TRBJ1-1,12,many,TGCAGTCCGCTGGACCGGGACACTGAAGCTTTCTTT,CSPLDRDTEAFF
TRBV5-6,TRBD1,TRBJ1-2,15,NA,TGTGCCAGCAGGGCCACAGGGGGCGGCAACTATGGCTACACCTTC,CASRATGGGNYGYTF
TRBV20-1,NA,TRBJ1-1,14,few,TGCAGTGCTAGAGGGCATGGGGGGAACACTGAAGCTTTCTTT,CSARGHGGNTEAFF
TRBV12-3/TRBV12-4,NA,TRBJ2-7,14,NA,TGTGCCAGCAGTTCGACGACAATTCTGGGTGAGCAGTACTTC,CASSSTTILGEQYF
TRBV20-1,NA,TRBJ1-4,13,many,TGCAGTGCTAGGACCGGGACTAATGAAAAACTGTTTTTT,CSARTGTNEKLFF
TRBV6-5,NA,TRBJ2-5,19,NA,TGTGCCAGCAGTTACTCGAGTCGGGGCGCCCTCTTGGGGGGAGAGACCCAGTACTTC,CASSYSSRGALLGGETQYF
TRBV10-3,NA,TRBJ2-2,12,NA,TGTGCCATCAGACCGGGTACCGGGGAGCTGTTTTTT,CAIRPGTGELFF
TRBV12-3/TRBV12-4,NA,TRBJ2-5,11,many,TGTGCCAGCAGTTTTGCCCTTTCCCAGTACTTC,CASSFALSQYF
TRBV11-3,NA,TRBJ2-1,14,NA,TGTGCCAGCAGCGAAAGGCTAGGCTACAATGAGCAGTTCTTC,CASSERLGYNEQFF
TRBV29-1,NA,TRBJ1-2,13,NA,TGCAGCGTCCTAAGCGGGGGTGGCTATGGCTACACCTTC,CSVLSGGGYGYTF
TRBV12-3/TRBV12-4,TRBD2,TRBJ2-1,17,NA,TGTGCCAGCAGTTTATGGGGTAGCGGGAGGGCCGGTAATGAGCAGTTCTTC,CASSLWGSGRAGNEQFF
TRBV11-2,TRBD2,TRBJ2-5,17,NA,TGTGCCAGCAGCCCTACCGGCTTACTAGCGGGGCAAGAGACCCAGTACTTC,CASSPTGLLAGQETQYF
TRBV29-1,NA,TRBJ2-5,12,few,TGCAGCGTTGTGTCACTTCAAGAGACCCAGTACTTC,CSVVSLQETQYF
TRBV5-1,NA,TRBJ1-1,15,NA,TGCGCCAGCAGCCAAATAGACCGGGGTAACACTGAAGCTTTCTTT,CASSQIDRGNTEAFF
TRBV7-2,NA,TRBJ2-7,14,NA,TGTGCCAGCAGCTTAGGAGGAAAGCCCCCCCTGAAGTACTTC,CASSLGGKPPLKYF
TRBV6-2/TRBV6-3,TRBD2,TRBJ2-7,17,few,TGTGCCAGCAGACAGAGGACTAGCGGGAGGACCAGCTACGAGCAGTACTTC,CASRQRTSGRTSYEQYF
TRBV20-1,TRBD1,TRBJ1-2,14,many,TGCAGTGCTAGACCCTCGACAGGGTCCTATGGCTACACCTTC,CSARPSTGSYGYTF
TRBV6-2/TRBV6-3,TRBD2,TRBJ2-6,16,NA,TGTGCCAGCGAGAGGACTAGTAGTTCTGGGGCCAACGTCCTGACTTTC,CASERTSSSGANVLTF